A selection of T cell receptor beta chains follows, all from one sample in a study of blood T cells in healthy people across ages. TCRdb recomputed calls from the 5' RACE reads with MiXCR, one row per CDR3 protein. Among over 1,200,000 distinct CDR3 sequences listed, 45% to 70% were seen once. The sample comprised blood. Source of these receptors: a young man in good health. The CDR3 runs from the conserved cysteine through the conserved F or W. The D gene is left open where the match is weak. The size field is filled for only some rows; it gives once, few, many or a size class.

J: TRBJ1-4
D: TRBD1
V: TRBV27
size: few
DNA: TGTGCCAGCAGATTGGACAGGGCCTCCGGGGAACTGTTTTTT
CDR3: CASRLDRASGELFF

J: TRBJ2-1
D: .
V: TRBV4-1
size: .
DNA: TGCGCCAGCAGCCAAGACGAGGAGCAGTTCTTC
CDR3: CASSQDEEQFF

J: TRBJ1-1
D: .
V: TRBV4-1
size: .
DNA: TGCGCCAGCAGCCCTCTGGGACTGTTGAACACTGAAGCTTTCTTT
CDR3: CASSPLGLLNTEAFF

J: TRBJ2-7
D: .
V: TRBV4-1
size: .
DNA: TGCGCCAGCAGCCAAGATCGTTCGGGAATCAACGAGCAGTACTTC
CDR3: CASSQDRSGINEQYF

J: TRBJ2-1
D: .
V: TRBV2
size: .
DNA: TGTGCGGGTCGAACGGGGCCGTACAATGAGCAGTTCTTC
CDR3: CAGRTGPYNEQFF

J: TRBJ2-1
D: TRBD2
V: TRBV7-2
size: few
DNA: TGTGCCAGCAGCCCAACTCGCCTGGGGCTAGCGGGTCGTAAAAATGAGCAGTTCTTC
CDR3: CASSPTRLGLAGRKNEQFF

J: TRBJ2-3
D: TRBD2
V: TRBV29-1
size: once
DNA: TGCAGCGTTGTACTAGCGGAGGGAGATACGCAGTATTTT
CDR3: CSVVLAEGDTQYF

J: TRBJ2-7
D: .
V: TRBV2
size: .
DNA: TGTGCCAGCAGTGTCCTCACCGAGCAGTACTTC
CDR3: CASSVLTEQYF

J: TRBJ2-7
D: .
V: TRBV3-1
size: few
DNA: TGTGCCAGCAGCTTTGGCACCTCAGGGGACTACGAGCAGTACTTC
CDR3: CASSFGTSGDYEQYF

J: TRBJ2-1
D: .
V: TRBV6-2/TRBV6-3
size: many
DNA: TGTGCCAGCAGAACCTCCGGCAATGAGCAGTTCTTC
CDR3: CASRTSGNEQFF

J: TRBJ2-6
D: .
V: TRBV7-9
size: .
DNA: TGTGCCAGCAGCTTAAAAACAGGGTCTGGGGCCAACGTCCTGACTTTC
CDR3: CASSLKTGSGANVLTF

J: TRBJ1-4
D: TRBD1
V: TRBV27
size: .
DNA: TGTGCCAGCAGTTTGACAGGGGGCCAAGAAAAACTGTTTTTT
CDR3: CASSLTGGQEKLFF

J: TRBJ2-7
D: .
V: TRBV4-1
size: .
DNA: TGCGCCAGCAGCCAAGTTTCGGGGGCCAGCTCCTACGAGCAGTACTTC
CDR3: CASSQVSGASSYEQYF

J: TRBJ2-5
D: .
V: TRBV5-1
size: .
DNA: TGCGCCAGCAGCCACAGGATCGGTCTTGAGACCCAGTACTTC
CDR3: CASSHRIGLETQYF

J: TRBJ1-6
D: TRBD1
V: TRBV19
size: .
DNA: TGTGCCAGTAGTCAGCCGGGACAGAGGAGCTCCTATAATTCACCCCTCCACTTT
CDR3: CASSQPGQRSSYNSPLHF

J: TRBJ1-2
D: .
V: TRBV20-1
size: .
DNA: TGCAGTGCTAGAGATGTACAGGCCGCTAGCTATGGCTACACCTTC
CDR3: CSARDVQAASYGYTF

J: TRBJ2-7
D: .
V: TRBV20-1
size: .
DNA: TGCAGTGCTAGCGACAGAGTCCTCTACGAGCAGTACTTC
CDR3: CSASDRVLYEQYF

J: TRBJ1-4
D: .
V: TRBV3-1
size: .
DNA: TGTGCCAGCAGCCAAGGCCTGAGCTTGGGGGGACTGTTTTTT
CDR3: CASSQGLSLGGLFF

J: TRBJ2-7
D: .
V: TRBV5-1
size: .
DNA: TGCGCCAGCAGCTTGGCTGTGGGCCTTAACTACGAGCAGTACTTC
CDR3: CASSLAVGLNYEQYF

J: TRBJ2-3
D: TRBD2
V: TRBV12-3/TRBV12-4
size: .
DNA: TGTGCCAGCAGTTTCGGGTCTAGCGGGAGAGATACGCAGTATTTT
CDR3: CASSFGSSGRDTQYF

J: TRBJ1-1
D: .
V: TRBV28
size: .
DNA: TGTGCCAGCAATACTCAAGAGTACACTGAAGCTTTCTTT
CDR3: CASNTQEYTEAFF

J: TRBJ2-3
D: .
V: TRBV29-1
size: .
DNA: TGCAGCGTTGAAGTCACAGATAGGGCAGATACGCAGTATTTT
CDR3: CSVEVTDRADTQYF

J: TRBJ2-1
D: TRBD1
V: TRBV4-3
size: .
DNA: TGCGCCAGCAGCCAAAATGACAGGGGGAGCTCCTACAATGAGCAGTTCTTC
CDR3: CASSQNDRGSSYNEQFF

J: TRBJ2-7
D: .
V: TRBV2
size: .
DNA: TGTGCCAGCAGTGAAAGGGTAGGGGCCTACAATGAGCAGTACTTC
CDR3: CASSERVGAYNEQYF

J: TRBJ2-7
D: .
V: TRBV20-1
size: once
DNA: TGCAGTGCTAGAGATAGACTAGACTACGAGCAGTACTTC
CDR3: CSARDRLDYEQYF

J: TRBJ2-1
D: TRBD2
V: TRBV7-2
size: few
DNA: TGTGCCAGCAGCCCATACTTGGCGGGAGTAGGTAATGAGCAGTTCTTC
CDR3: CASSPYLAGVGNEQFF

J: TRBJ2-5
D: .
V: TRBV6-5
size: .
DNA: TGTGCCAGCAGTTACGGGGGGCAGGGACGGCAGACCCAGTACTTC
CDR3: CASSYGGQGRQTQYF

J: TRBJ2-3
D: .
V: TRBV7-9
size: .
DNA: TGTGCCAGCAGCAACTGGGACACAGATACGCAGTATTTT
CDR3: CASSNWDTDTQYF

J: TRBJ1-5
D: .
V: TRBV20-1
size: .
DNA: TGCAGTGCTAGAGTCGTCGAGGGTTATAGCAATCAGCCCCAGCATTTT
CDR3: CSARVVEGYSNQPQHF

J: TRBJ2-7
D: .
V: TRBV10-3
size: .
DNA: TGTGCCATCAGAGAGCTCGGACGTGAGCAGTACTTC
CDR3: CAIRELGREQYF